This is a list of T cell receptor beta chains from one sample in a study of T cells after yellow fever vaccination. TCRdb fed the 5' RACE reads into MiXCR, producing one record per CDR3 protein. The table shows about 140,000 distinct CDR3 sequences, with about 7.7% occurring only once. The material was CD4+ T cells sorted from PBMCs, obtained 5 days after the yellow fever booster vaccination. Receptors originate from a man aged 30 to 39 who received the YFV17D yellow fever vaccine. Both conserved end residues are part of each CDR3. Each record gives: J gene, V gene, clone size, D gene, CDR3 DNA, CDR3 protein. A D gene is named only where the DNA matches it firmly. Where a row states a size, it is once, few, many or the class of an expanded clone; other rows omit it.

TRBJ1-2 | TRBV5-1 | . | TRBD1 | TGCGCCAGCAGCTTGGTGGGGACAGGGGGCAGGTGTGGCTACACCTTC | CASSLVGTGGRCGYTF
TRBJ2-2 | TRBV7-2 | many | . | TGTGCCAGCAGCTTAGTGTCGGGAGAAACCGGGGAGCTGTTTTTT | CASSLVSGETGELFF
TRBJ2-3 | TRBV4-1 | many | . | TGCGCCAGCAGCCAAGGATTGGATACGCAGTATTTT | CASSQGLDTQYF
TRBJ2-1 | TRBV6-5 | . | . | TGTGCCAGCAGTCCTTGGTCTAGCGAGTCCTACAATGAGCAGTTCTTC | CASSPWSSESYNEQFF
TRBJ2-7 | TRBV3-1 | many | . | TGTGCCAGCAGCCAAACTTCTACCTACGAGCAGTACTTC | CASSQTSTYEQYF
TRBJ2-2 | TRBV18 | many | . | TGTGCCAGCTCACCACCGTGGGAGCGGCCCGGGGAGCTGTTTTTT | CASSPPWERPGELFF
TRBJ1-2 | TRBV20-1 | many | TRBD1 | TGCAGTGCTTATGGACAGGAGAACTATGGCTACACCTTC | CSAYGQENYGYTF
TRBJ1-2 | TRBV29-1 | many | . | TGCAGCGTTGACTCCAGGGGCTCCTATGGCTACACCTTC | CSVDSRGSYGYTF
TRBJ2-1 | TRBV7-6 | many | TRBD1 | TGTGCCAGCAGCTTAACACGGACAGGGAAGTACAATGAGCAGTTCTTC | CASSLTRTGKYNEQFF
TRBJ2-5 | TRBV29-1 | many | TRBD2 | TGCAGCGCATCAAAGGGACTATTGGAGACCCAGTACTTC | CSASKGLLETQYF
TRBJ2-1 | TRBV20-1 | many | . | TGCAGTGCTAGGGGGATTCGCTACAATGAGCAGTTCTTC | CSARGIRYNEQFF
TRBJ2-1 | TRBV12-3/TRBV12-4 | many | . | TGTGCCAGCAGACCAAGCCCGATGGGGAGGAGTTTCTTC | CASRPSPMGRSFF
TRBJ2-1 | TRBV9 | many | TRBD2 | TGTGCCAGCAGCGTAACTGCGGGAGCGGACAATGAGCAGTTCTTC | CASSVTAGADNEQFF
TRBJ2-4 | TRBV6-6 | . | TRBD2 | TGTGCCAGCAGGTCACCAGCGGCTAGCGGAGACAAAAACATTCAGTACTTC | CASRSPAASGDKNIQYF
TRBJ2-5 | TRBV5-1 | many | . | TGCGCCAGCAGCTTGGCGACAGAAGAGACCCAGTACTTC | CASSLATEETQYF
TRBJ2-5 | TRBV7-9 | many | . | TGTGCCAGCAGCTTAGCAGCCGCCGACGGGACCCAGTACTTC | CASSLAAADGTQYF
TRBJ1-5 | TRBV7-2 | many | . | TGTGCCAGCAGCTTAGGGCGTAAACAGCCCCAGCATTTT | CASSLGRKQPQHF
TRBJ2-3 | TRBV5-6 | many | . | TGTGCCAGCAACCGCGCTAGCGGCACAGATACGCAGTATTTT | CASNRASGTDTQYF
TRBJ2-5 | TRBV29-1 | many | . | TGCAGCGTCGGAAAACCGGTCGGTCAAGAGACCCAGTACTTC | CSVGKPVGQETQYF
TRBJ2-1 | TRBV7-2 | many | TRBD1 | TGTGCCAGCAGCGACCGGACAGGGGGCATCCACAATGAGCAGTTCTTC | CASSDRTGGIHNEQFF
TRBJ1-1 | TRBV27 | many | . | TGTGCCAGCAGGTCCGGGGGAACTGAAGCTTTCTTT | CASRSGGTEAFF
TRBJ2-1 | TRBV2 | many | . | TGTGCCAGCAGTGACGATTACGGGGCGCAGTTCTTC | CASSDDYGAQFF
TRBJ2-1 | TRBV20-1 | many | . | TGCAGTGCCCAATGGGGCCTTTCGCCCGAGCAGTTCTTC | CSAQWGLSPEQFF
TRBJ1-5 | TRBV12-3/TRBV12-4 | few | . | TGTGCCAGCAGTGGAAGGACCCATAGCAATCAGCCCCAGCATTTT | CASSGRTHSNQPQHF